This TCR beta chain was identified in a study of cytomegalovirus exposure and HLA in healthy donors. A multiplex PCR was run with 60 Vbeta primers and 13 Jbeta primers. Libraries were prepared by immunoSEQ multiplex PCR; TCRdb keeps only in-frame clonotypes and omits some of them. Of about 180,000 clones in the sample, 65% to 90% were seen once. Healthy bone marrow donors formed the donor group. Broader study findings: Previously analyzed data showed that most TCR beta V segments were productive at a frequency of about 87% or about 30%. Sequencing likely generated an artifact that appeared as a cluster of highly shared sequence variants.

V gave up 5 bases and J gave up 0 bases, with 12 bases separating them. The CDR3 runs to 15 residues. Germline assignment: CDR1 SGHRS and CDR2 YFSETQ. A word on this clone: The antigen remains undetermined.

This TCR was sampled from a girl aged 2 to 9 in good health and CMV-seropositive. The J gene is TRBJ1-3, the V gene TRBV5-1; no firm D call. The specimen was PBMCs. The CDR3 spells CASSPDGSSGNTIYF. The CDR3 region has the DNA TGCGCCAGCAGTCCAGACGGGAGCTCTGGAAACACCATATATTTT.